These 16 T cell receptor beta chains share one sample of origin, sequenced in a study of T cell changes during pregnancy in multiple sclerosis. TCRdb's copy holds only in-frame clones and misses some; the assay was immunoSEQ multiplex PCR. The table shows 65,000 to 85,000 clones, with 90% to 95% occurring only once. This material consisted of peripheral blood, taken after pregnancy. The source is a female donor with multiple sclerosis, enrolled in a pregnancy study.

In DNA form, the CDR3 reads TGCGCCAGCAGCCCGGAGGGACAGGGTGCCTACGAGCAGTACTTC. Encoded protein: CASSPEGQGAYEQYF. The chain is built from TRBV5-1 and TRBJ2-7; 9 nucleotides align to TRBD1. The germline V gene has CDR1 SGHRS and CDR2 YFSETQ. This CDR3 comprises 15 residues. Germline trimming cut 4 bases from V and 2 bases from J; bases unmatched to any gene: 7.

In DNA, the CDR3 is TGTGCCTGGAACGGCGGCCTGAATGAAAAACTGTTTTTT. This codes for CAWNGGLNEKLFF. This chain joins TRBV30 and TRBJ1-4; D uncertain. V gave up 4 bases and J gave up 5 bases, with 11 bases separating them. In germline, CDR1 is GTSNPN, CDR2 SVGIG (reference sequence). The CDR3 extends over 13 amino acids.

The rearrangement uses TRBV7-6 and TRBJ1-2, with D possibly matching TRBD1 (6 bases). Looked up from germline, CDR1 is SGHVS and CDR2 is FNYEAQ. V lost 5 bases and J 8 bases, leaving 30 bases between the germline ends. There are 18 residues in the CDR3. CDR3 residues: CASSLYSSGTYESGGYTF. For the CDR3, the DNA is TGTGCCAGCAGCCTATATTCCTCCGGGACATACGAATCGGGCGGCTACACCTTC.

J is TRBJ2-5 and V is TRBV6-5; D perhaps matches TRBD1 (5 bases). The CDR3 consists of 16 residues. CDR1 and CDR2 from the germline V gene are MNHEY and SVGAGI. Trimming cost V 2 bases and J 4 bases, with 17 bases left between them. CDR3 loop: CASSYAPQGDTETQYF. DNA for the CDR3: TGTGCCAGCAGTTACGCCCCCCAAGGGGATACAGAGACCCAGTACTTC.

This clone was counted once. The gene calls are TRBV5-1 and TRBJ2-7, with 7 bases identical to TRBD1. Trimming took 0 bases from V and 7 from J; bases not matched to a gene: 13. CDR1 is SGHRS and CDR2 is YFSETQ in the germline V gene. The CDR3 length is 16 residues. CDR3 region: CASSLATGTVVFEQYF. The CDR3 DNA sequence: TGCGCCAGCAGCTTGGCTACCGGGACAGTGGTTTTTGAGCAGTACTTC.

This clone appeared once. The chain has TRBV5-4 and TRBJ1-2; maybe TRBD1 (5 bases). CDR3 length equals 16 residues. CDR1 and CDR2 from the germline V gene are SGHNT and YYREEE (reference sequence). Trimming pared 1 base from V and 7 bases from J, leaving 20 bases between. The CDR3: CASSLQAAGQGLGYTF. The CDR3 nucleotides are TGTGCCAGCAGCTTGCAGGCGGCAGGGCAAGGTCTTGGCTACACCTTC.

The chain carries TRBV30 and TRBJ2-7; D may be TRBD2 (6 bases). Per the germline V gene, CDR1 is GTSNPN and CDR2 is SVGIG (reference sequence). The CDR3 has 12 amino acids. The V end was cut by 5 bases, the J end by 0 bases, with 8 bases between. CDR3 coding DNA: TGTGCCTGGGGGGGGTACTCCTACGAGCAGTACTTC. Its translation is CAWGGYSYEQYF.

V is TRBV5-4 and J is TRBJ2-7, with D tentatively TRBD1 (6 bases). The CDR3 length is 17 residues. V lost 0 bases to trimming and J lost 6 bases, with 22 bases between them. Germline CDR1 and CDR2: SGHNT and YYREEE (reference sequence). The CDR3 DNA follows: TGTGCCAGCAGCTTGGGCGATCGAGGGGGTGCAATACTCGAGCAGTACTTC. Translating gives CASSLGDRGGAILEQYF.

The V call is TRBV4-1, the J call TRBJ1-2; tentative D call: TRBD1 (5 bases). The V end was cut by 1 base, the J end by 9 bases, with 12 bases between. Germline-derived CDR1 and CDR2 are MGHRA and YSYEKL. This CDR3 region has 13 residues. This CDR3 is CASSQVSGGSYTF. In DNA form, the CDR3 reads TGCGCCAGCAGCCAAGTTTCGGGGGGGAGCTACACCTTC.

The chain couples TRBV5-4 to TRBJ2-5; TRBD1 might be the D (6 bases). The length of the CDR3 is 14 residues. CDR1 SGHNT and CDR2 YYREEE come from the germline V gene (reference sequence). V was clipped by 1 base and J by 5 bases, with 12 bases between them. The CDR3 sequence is CASSLLGTRETQYF. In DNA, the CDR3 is TGTGCCAGCAGCTTGCTTGGGACACGGGAGACCCAGTACTTC.

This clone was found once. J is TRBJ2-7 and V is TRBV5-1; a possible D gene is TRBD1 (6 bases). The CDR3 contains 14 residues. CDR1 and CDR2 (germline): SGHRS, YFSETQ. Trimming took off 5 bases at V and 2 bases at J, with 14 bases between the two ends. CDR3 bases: TGCGCCAGCAGAGCTTATGAGGGGGCCTACGAGCAGTACTTC. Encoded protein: CASRAYEGAYEQYF.

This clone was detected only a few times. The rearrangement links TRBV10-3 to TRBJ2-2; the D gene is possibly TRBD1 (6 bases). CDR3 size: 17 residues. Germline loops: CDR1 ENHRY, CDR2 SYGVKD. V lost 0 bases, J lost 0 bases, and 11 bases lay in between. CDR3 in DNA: TGTGCCATCAGTGAGTCCACAGGGTTCGCGAACACCGGGGAGCTGTTTTTT. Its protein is CAISESTGFANTGELFF.

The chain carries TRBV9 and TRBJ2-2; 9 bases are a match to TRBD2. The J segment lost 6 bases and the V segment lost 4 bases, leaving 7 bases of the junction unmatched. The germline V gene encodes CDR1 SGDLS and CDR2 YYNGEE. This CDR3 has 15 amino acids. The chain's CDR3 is CASSFSGSIAGELFF. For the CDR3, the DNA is TGTGCCAGCAGCTTTAGCGGGAGTATAGCCGGGGAGCTGTTTTTT.

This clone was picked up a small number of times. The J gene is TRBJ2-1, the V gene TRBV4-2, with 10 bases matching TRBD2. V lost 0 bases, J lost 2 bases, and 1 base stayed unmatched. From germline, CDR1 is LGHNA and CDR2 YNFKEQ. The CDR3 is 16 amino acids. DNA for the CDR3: TGTGCCAGCAGCCAAGATGGGACTAGCGCCTACAATGAGCAGTTCTTC. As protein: CASSQDGTSAYNEQFF.

The CDR3 region has the DNA TGTGCCAGTAGCCAAGGGACATATCGGGGTCAAGCTTTCTTT. Translation: CASSQGTYRGQAFF. The chain employs TRBV19 and TRBJ1-1, with TRBD1 as a possible D gene (6 bases). Germline V lookup: CDR1 LNHDA, CDR2 SQIVND (reference sequence). The CDR3 is made up of 14 amino acids. V was trimmed by 6 bases and J by 9 bases, leaving 20 bases between them.

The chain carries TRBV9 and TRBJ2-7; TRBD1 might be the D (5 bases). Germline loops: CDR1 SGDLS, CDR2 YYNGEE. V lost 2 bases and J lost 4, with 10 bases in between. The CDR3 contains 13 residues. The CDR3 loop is CASSVNDRYEQYF. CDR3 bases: TGTGCCAGCAGCGTCAATGACAGATACGAGCAGTACTTC.